The 19 T cell receptor beta chains given below trace back to one sample, sequenced in a study of T-cell reconstitution after alpha-beta-depleted transplantation in children. As it was prepared, the TCRbeta library received unique molecular identifiers. In TCRdb, the PCR reads were re-called with MiXCR into one record per CDR3 protein. The repertoire has hundreds of thousands of distinct CDR3 sequences, around 16% of them found once; the top ten carry over 0.95%. Sequencing used PBMCs from the stem cell graft donor, obtained from the stem cell graft. All receptors derive from a human donor who donated a stem cell graft to a child with acute myeloid leukemia.

The table lists this clonotype with many counts. The rearrangement uses TRBV20-1 and TRBJ2-1; TRBD2 matches 7 bases. J was trimmed by 4 bases and V by 5 bases; bases with no gene match: 11. The CDR3 runs 15 residues. Germline V gives CDR1 DFQATT, CDR2 SNEGSKA (reference sequence). CDR3 nucleotides: TGCAGTGCTCCCCTCGGGGGACTATCATACAATGAGCAGTTCTTC. Translation: CSAPLGGLSYNEQFF.

The chain couples TRBV5-1 to TRBJ2-7, with TRBD2 matching 8 bases. The CDR3 loop spans 14 amino acids. Germline lookup yields CDR1 SGHRS and CDR2 YFSETQ. Germline trimming cut 3 bases from V and 2 bases from J; bases unmatched to any gene: 4. The CDR3 protein is CASSWTGGTYEQYV. CDR3 in DNA: TGCGCCAGCAGCTGGACGGGGGGGACCTACGAGCAGTACGTC.

This clonotype has just a few counts. V usage is TRBV5-1 and J usage is TRBJ2-7; possible D gene TRBD1, 6 bases. Per the germline V gene, CDR1 is SGHRS and CDR2 is YFSETQ. This CDR3 spans 14 amino acids. Trimming cost V 4 bases and J 3 bases, with 14 bases left between them. The CDR3 bases are TGCGCCAGCAGCCCGGACAGTCAAGGCTACGAGCAGTACGTC. It specifies CASSPDSQGYEQYV.

The chain recombines TRBV7-2 with TRBJ2-7, with 11 bases identical to TRBD2. V shed 2 bases and J 2 bases; nucleotides not matched to a gene: 8. Germline V gene sequence: CDR1 SGHTA, CDR2 FQGNSA. The CDR3 contains 17 residues. CDR3 nucleotide sequence: TGTGCCAGCAGCTTAAGGGAGACTAGCGGGGTCCCCTACGAGCAGTACTTC. As protein: CASSLRETSGVPYEQYF.

At least ten counts were recorded for this clonotype. V and J are TRBV20-1 and TRBJ1-5; D gene ambiguous. Germline lookup yields CDR1 DFQATT and CDR2 SNEGSKA (reference sequence). With 2 bases removed from V and 7 bases from J, the gap between germline ends came to 9 bases. The CDR3 contains 12 residues. The CDR3 region is CSARRGEQPQHF. The CDR3 nucleotides read TGCAGTGCTAGACGTGGTGAGCAGCCCCAGCATTTT.

There are many counts of this clonotype. The chain links TRBV20-1 to TRBJ2-1, with D uncertain. The germline CDR1 and CDR2 sequences are DFQATT and SNEGSKA (reference sequence). This CDR3 spans 14 amino acids. Deletions cut 6 bases from V and 7 bases from J, with 19 bases between. The CDR3 DNA reads TGCAGTGCCGAATATTTCGGACCTCGGAATGAGCAGTTCTTC. It translates to CSAEYFGPRNEQFF.

The chain couples TRBV27 to TRBJ2-6; D is perhaps TRBD2 (6 bases). V lost 10 bases to trimming and J lost 2 bases, with 15 bases between them. CDR3 length: 15 residues. Germline V lookup: CDR1 MNHEY, CDR2 SMNVEV (reference sequence). The CDR3 coding sequence is TGTGCCACCATGGGGGGAGGTGCTGGGGCCAACGTCCTGACTTTC. This gives the protein CATMGGGAGANVLTF.

The CDR3 sequence is CASSFSRGFNQPQHF. CDR3 DNA sequence: TGTGCCAGCAGTTTCAGTCGGGGATTCAATCAGCCCCAGCATTTT. V and J are TRBV28 and TRBJ1-5, with no clear D. V gave up 3 bases and J gave up 3 bases, with 12 bases separating them. The CDR3 length is 15 residues. From germline, CDR1 is MDHEN and CDR2 SYDVKM.

In its sample, this clonotype was seen many times. J is TRBJ1-1 and V is TRBV20-1; D gene ambiguous. The V end lost 7 bases, the J end lost 6 bases, and 12 bases lay between the germline ends. Germline V gives CDR1 DFQATT, CDR2 SNEGSKA (reference sequence). This CDR3 spans 11 amino acids. The CDR3 here is CSVPREAEAFF. DNA of the CDR3: TGCAGTGTCCCGAGGGAGGCTGAAGCTTTCTTT.

This clonotype appeared a few times. V and J are TRBV6-6 and TRBJ2-1; 7 positions agree with TRBD2. The CDR3 totals 13 residues. CDR1 MNHNY and CDR2 SVGAGI come from the germline V gene (reference sequence). With V trimmed by 4 bases and J by 12 bases, 9 bases remained unmatched. CDR3 bases: TGTGCCAGCAGTTCTATGGGTTCGGGGGGGCAGTTCTTC. This translates into CASSSMGSGGQFF.

There are a few counts of this clonotype. The chain carries TRBV27 and TRBJ2-1; tentative D call: TRBD1 (5 bases). V lost 3 bases and J 6 bases, leaving 12 bases between the germline ends. The CDR3 runs 14 residues. The germline gives CDR1 MNHEY, CDR2 SMNVEV (reference sequence). The CDR3 sequence: CASSFATGRNEQFF. In DNA, the CDR3 is TGTGCCAGCAGTTTCGCTACAGGCCGCAATGAGCAGTTCTTC.

This clonotype appeared many times. The chain couples TRBV15 to TRBJ2-1, with D perhaps TRBD1 (7 bases). CDR3 length: 16 amino acids. The germline CDR1 and CDR2 sequences are LNHNV and YYDKDF (reference sequence). Trimming pared 0 bases from V and 7 bases from J, leaving 16 bases between. In nucleotides, the CDR3 is TGTGCCACCAGCAGAGACAGGGGGGTCGGTCGGAATGAGCAGTTCTTC. It yields the protein CATSRDRGVGRNEQFF. The full variable domain, rest sourced from reference TRBV15 and TRBJ2-1, is DAMVIQNPRYQVTQFGKPVTLSCSQTLNHNVMYWYQQKSSQAPKLLFHYYDKDFNNEADTPDNFQSRRPNTSFCFLDIRSPGLGDTAMYLCATSRDRGVGRNEQFFGPGTRLTVL.

This clonotype was counted between two and nine times. The gene calls are TRBV12-3 or TRBV12-4 and TRBJ2-3; D call uncertain. Trimming took 6 bases from V and 2 from J, leaving 15 bases between them. This CDR3 has 15 residues. Here the CDR3 reads CASSPGLLATDTQYF. The DNA for the CDR3 is TGTGCCAGCAGCCCTGGCCTACTGGCCACAGATACGCAGTATTTT.

In this sample, this clonotype turned up many times. This chain joins TRBV7-2 and TRBJ1-6; tentatively, D is TRBD1 (5 bases). Trimming removed 6 bases at V and 7 bases at J, with 16 bases between. The CDR3 spans 15 residues. From germline, CDR1 is SGHTA and CDR2 FQGNSA. Here the CDR3 DNA reads TGTGCCAGCAGGACCCCGGGACGGCTAAATTCACCCCTCCACTTT. Encoded protein: CASRTPGRLNSPLHF. The full variable domain, its missing parts supplied by reference TRBV7-2 and TRBJ1-6, is GAGVSQSPSNKVTEKGKDVELRCDPISGHTALYWYRQSLGQGLEFLIYFQGNSAPDKSGLPSDRFSAERTGGSVSTLTIQRTQQEDSAVYLCASRTPGRLNSPLHFGNGTRLTVT.

The chain employs TRBV28 and TRBJ2-1; TRBD1 matches 7 bases. This CDR3 has 13 amino acids. J gave up 4 bases and V 7 bases, and 4 bases lay outside the gene matches. The germline V gene has CDR1 MDHEN and CDR2 SYDVKM. The CDR3 sequence: CASMYRGYNEQFF. Here the CDR3 DNA reads TGTGCCAGCATGTACAGGGGATACAATGAGCAGTTCTTC.

V is TRBV5-1 and J is TRBJ2-1; weak D call: TRBD1 (6 bases). V gave up 5 bases and J gave up 4 bases, with 13 bases separating them. Germline CDR1 reads SGHRS; CDR2 reads YFSETQ. The length of the CDR3 is 14 residues. In DNA, the CDR3 is TGCGCCAGCAGAGGGGGAAACTATTACAATGAGCAGTTCTTC. Its protein is CASRGGNYYNEQFF.

V usage is TRBV3-1 and J usage is TRBJ2-3, with TRBD2 as a possible D gene (5 bases). The CDR3 sequence is 15 residues long. Germline lookup yields CDR1 LGHDT and CDR2 YNNKEL (reference sequence). Trimming shortened V by 4 bases and J by 5 bases, and 16 bases separated the two germline ends. CDR3 nucleotides: TGTGCCAGCAGCCCCCGTGCTCAAGAGGGAGATACGCAGTATTTT. Its translation: CASSPRAQEGDTQYF.

The chain is built from TRBV5-1 and TRBJ1-2; no definite D call. The CDR3 sequence is 15 residues long. Trimming removed 4 bases at V and 0 bases at J, with 13 bases between. Germline CDR1 reads SGHRS; CDR2 reads YFSETQ. CDR3 residues: CASSPQGSSNYGYTF. CDR3 nucleotides: TGCGCCAGCAGCCCCCAAGGATCCTCTAACTATGGCTACACCTTC.

This rearrangement joins TRBV7-2 to TRBJ2-5; D is unresolved. V was clipped by 1 base and J by 4 bases, with 13 bases between them. Looked up from germline, CDR1 is SGHTA and CDR2 is FQGNSA. The CDR3 contains 15 residues. CDR3 sequence: CASSLVFGLGETQYF. The DNA of the CDR3 is TGTGCCAGCAGCTTAGTGTTCGGGTTAGGAGAGACCCAGTACTTC.